These 3 T cell receptor beta chains originate from one sample sequenced in a study of OX40 agonist ivuxolimab in advanced cancers. Generated by immunoSEQ multiplex PCR, the TCRdb table keeps only in-frame clones and is missing some. This table has 30,000 or so clones, around three quarters appearing once. Source: CD4+ or CD8+ T cells sorted from blood, taken in a trial of the OX40 agonist ivuxolimab. These receptors were obtained from an adult with an advanced solid tumor such as melanoma, head and neck, liver or kidney cancer.

This clone was picked up one time. The chain couples TRBV30 to TRBJ2-3, with TRBD1 identical over 8 bases. The CDR3 consists of 13 residues. V trimming: 3 bases; J trimming: 1 base; junction bases outside the gene matches: 0. Germline values: CDR1 GTSNPN, CDR2 SVGIG (reference sequence). The CDR3 DNA reads TGTGCCTGGAGGGACAGGGGCACAGATACGCAGTATTTT. This encodes CAWRDRGTDTQYF.

This clone has only a few counts. The chain has TRBV29-1 and TRBJ1-1; D call uncertain. Germline CDR1 and CDR2: SQVTM and ANQGSEA. V shed 4 bases and J shed 5 bases, with 8 bases lying between them. This CDR3 has 11 amino acids. The CDR3 bases are TGCAGCGTTGGAACAGCGACTGAAGCTTTCTTT. Amino acids: CSVGTATEAFF.

This chain uses TRBV27 with TRBJ2-3, with 10 bases aligning to TRBD2. This CDR3 is 14 amino acids long. Per the germline V gene, CDR1 is MNHEY and CDR2 is SMNVEV (reference sequence). V shed 6 bases, J shed 5 bases, and the junction held 5 bases outside the gene matches. The CDR3 DNA reads as TGTGCCAGCAGCAGGTTAGCGGGGGGAGATACGCAGTATTTT. The encoded protein is CASSRLAGGDTQYF.